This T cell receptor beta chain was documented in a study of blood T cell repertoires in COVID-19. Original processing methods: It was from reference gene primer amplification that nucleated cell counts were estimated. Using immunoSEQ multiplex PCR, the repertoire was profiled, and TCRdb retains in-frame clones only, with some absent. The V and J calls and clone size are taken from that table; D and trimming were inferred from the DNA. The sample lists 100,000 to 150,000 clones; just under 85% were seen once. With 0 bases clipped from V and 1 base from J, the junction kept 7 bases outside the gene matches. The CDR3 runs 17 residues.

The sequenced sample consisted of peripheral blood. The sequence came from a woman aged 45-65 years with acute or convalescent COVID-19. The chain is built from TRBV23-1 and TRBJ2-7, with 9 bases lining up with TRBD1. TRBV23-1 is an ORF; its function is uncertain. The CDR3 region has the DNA TGCGCCAGCAGTCAATCGCGGGGACAGGGAGGTTCCTACGAGCAGTACTTC. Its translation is CASSQSRGQGGSYEQYF.